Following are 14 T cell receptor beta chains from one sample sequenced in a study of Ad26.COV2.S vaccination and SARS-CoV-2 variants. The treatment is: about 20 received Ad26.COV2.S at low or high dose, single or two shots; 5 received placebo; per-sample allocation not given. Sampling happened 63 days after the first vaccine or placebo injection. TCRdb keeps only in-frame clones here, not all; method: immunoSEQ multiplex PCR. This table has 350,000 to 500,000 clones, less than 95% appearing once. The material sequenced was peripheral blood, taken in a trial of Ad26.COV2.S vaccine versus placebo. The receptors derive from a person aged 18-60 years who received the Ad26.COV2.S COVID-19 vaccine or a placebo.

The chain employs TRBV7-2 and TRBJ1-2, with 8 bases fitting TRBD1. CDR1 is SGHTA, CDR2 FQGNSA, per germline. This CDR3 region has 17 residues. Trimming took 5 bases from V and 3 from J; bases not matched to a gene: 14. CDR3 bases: TGTGCCAGCAGCGCGAGCCTTGACAGGGGACTGTACTATGGCTACACCTTC. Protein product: CASSASLDRGLYYGYTF.

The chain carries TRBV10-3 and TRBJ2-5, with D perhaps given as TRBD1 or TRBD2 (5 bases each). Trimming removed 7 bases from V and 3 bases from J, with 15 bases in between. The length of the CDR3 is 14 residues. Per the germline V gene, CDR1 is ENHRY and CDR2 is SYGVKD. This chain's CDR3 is CAITGDGREETQYF. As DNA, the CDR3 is TGTGCCATCACCGGGGATGGCAGGGAAGAGACCCAGTACTTC.

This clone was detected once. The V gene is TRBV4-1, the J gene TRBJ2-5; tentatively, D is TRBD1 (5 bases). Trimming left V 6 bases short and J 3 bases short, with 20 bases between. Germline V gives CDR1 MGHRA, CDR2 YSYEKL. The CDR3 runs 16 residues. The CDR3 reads CASSTKYQGGEETQYF. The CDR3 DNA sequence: TGCGCCAGCAGTACTAAGTACCAGGGTGGGGAAGAGACCCAGTACTTC.

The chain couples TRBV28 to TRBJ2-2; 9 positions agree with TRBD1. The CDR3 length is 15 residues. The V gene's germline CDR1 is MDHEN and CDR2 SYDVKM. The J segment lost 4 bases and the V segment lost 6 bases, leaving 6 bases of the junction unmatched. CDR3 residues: CASSLDRGGTGELFF. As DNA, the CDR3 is TGTGCCAGCAGCCTGGACAGGGGAGGCACCGGGGAGCTGTTTTTT.

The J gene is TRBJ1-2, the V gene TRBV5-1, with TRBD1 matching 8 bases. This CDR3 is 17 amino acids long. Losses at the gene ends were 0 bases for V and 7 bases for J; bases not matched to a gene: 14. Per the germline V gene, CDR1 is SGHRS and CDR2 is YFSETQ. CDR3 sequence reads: CASSLAAVTGDSFGYTF. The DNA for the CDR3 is TGCGCCAGCAGCTTGGCCGCCGTGACAGGGGACTCCTTTGGCTACACCTTC. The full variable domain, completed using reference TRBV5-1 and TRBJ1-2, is KAGVTQTPRYLIKTRGQQVTLSCSPISGHRSVSWYQQTPGQGLQFLFEYFSETQRNKGNFPGRFSGRQFSNSRSEMNVSTLELGDSALYLCASSLAAVTGDSFGYTFGSGTRLTVV.

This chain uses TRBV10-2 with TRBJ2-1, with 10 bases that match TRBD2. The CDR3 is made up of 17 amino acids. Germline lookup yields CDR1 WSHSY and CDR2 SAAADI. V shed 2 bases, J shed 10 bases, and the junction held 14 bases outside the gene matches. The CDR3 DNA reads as TGCGCCAGCAGTGAGGTGTATGGAGCGGGAGGGCCGAACGAGCAGTTCTTC. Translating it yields CASSEVYGAGGPNEQFF.

This CDR3 reads CASSPGLAGVETQYF. CDR3 bases: TGTGCCAGCAGCCCGGGACTAGCGGGAGTGGAGACCCAGTACTTC. The chain carries TRBV3-1 (or the pseudogene TRBV3-2) and TRBJ2-5, with 14 bases that match TRBD2. The CDR3 runs 15 residues. J was trimmed by 5 bases and V by 4 bases; bases with no gene match: 3. Germline V gene data show CDR1 as LGHDT and CDR2 as YNNKEL (reference sequence).

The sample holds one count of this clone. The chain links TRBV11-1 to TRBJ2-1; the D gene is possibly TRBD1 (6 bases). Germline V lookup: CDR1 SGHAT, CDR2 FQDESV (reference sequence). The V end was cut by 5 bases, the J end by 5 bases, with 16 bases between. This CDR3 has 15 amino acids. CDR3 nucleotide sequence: TGTGCCAGCAGCCTCGACAGGAGGTTACACAATGAGCAGTTCTTC. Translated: CASSLDRRLHNEQFF.

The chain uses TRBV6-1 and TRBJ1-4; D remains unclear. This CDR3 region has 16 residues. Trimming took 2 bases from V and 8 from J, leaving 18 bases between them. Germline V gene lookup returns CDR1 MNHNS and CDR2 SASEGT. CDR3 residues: CASSETGIYQEEKLFF. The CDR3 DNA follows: TGTGCCAGCAGTGAAACGGGCATCTACCAGGAGGAAAAACTGTTTTTT.

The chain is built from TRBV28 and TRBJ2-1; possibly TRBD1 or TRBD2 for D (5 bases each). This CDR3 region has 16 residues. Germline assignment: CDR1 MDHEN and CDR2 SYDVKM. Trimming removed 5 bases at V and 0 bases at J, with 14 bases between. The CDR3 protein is CASSLPWGFSYNEQFF. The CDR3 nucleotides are TGTGCCAGCAGTCTCCCTTGGGGGTTCTCCTACAATGAGCAGTTCTTC.

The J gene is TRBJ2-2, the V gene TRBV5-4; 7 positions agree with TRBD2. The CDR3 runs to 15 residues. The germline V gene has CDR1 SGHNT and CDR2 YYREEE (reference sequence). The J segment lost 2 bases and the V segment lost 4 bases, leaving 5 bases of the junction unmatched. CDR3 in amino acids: CASSPRGVNTGELFF. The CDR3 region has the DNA TGTGCCAGCAGCCCCCGGGGGGTTAACACCGGGGAGCTGTTTTTT.

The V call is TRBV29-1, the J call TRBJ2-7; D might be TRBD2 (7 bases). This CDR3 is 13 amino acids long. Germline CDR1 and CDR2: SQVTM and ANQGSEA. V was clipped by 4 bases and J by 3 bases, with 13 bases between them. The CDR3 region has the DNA TGCAGCGTTGCGGGGGCGGGAGTCTACGAGCAGTACTTC. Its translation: CSVAGAGVYEQYF.

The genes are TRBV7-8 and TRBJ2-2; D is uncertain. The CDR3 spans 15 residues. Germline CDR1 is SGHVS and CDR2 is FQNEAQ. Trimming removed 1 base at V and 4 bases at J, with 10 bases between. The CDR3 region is CASSLGTPPTGELFF. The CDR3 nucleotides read TGTGCCAGCAGCTTAGGGACCCCGCCCACCGGGGAGCTGTTTTTT.

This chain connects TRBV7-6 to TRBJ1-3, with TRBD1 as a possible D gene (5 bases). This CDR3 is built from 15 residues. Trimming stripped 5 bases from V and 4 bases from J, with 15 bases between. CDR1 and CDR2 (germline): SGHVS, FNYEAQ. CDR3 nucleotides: TGTGCCAGCAGCCGACGAGCGGGGCAAGGAAACACCATATATTTT. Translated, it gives CASSRRAGQGNTIYF.